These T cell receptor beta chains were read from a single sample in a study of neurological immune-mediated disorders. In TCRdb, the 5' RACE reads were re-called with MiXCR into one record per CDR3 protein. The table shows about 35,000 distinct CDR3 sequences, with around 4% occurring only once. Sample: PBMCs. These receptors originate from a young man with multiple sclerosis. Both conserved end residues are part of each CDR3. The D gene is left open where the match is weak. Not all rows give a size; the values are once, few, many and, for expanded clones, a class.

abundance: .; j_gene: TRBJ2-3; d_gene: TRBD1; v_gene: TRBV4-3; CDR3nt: TGCGCCAGCAGCCAAGGGACAGGGGTTAGCACAGATACGCAGTATTTT; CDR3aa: CASSQGTGVSTDTQYF
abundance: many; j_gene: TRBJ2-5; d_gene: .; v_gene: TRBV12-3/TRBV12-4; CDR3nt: TGTGCCAGCAGTTTACGGGGGCGGGAGACCCAGTACTTC; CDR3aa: CASSLRGRETQYF
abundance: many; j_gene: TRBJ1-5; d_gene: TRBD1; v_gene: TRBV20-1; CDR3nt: TGCAGTGCTAGATTTCTGGGACAGGGGGGTCAGCCCCAGAATTTT; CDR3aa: CSARFLGQGGQPQNF
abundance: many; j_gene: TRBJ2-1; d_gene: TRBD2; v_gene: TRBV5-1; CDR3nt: TGCGCCAGCAGCTTGGAGCCTAGCGGGGGGGCTAATGAGCAGTTCTTC; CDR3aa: CASSLEPSGGANEQFF
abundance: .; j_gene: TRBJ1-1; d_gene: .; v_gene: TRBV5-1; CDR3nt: TGCGCCAGCAGCTTGATGGGCAGAACTGACACAGCCACTGAAGCTTTCTTT; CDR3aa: CASSLMGRTDTATEAFF
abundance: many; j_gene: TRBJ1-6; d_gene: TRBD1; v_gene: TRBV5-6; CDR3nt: TGTGCCAGCTACTCTACCGGGACAGATAATTCACCCCTCCACTTT; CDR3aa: CASYSTGTDNSPLHF
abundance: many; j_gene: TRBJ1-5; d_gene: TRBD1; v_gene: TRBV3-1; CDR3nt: TGTGCCAGCAGCCAAGACTTTATACAGGGGAATCAGCCCCAGCATTTT; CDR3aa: CASSQDFIQGNQPQHF
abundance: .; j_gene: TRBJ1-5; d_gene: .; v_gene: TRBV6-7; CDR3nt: TGTGCCAGCAGTTGCCCTCCCAGCTTCAATCAGCCCCAGAATTTT; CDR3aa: CASSCPPSFNQPQNF
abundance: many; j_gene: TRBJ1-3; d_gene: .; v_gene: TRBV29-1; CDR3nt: TGCAGCGTTGAAGTGACAGGTGGAAACACCATATATTTT; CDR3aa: CSVEVTGGNTIYF
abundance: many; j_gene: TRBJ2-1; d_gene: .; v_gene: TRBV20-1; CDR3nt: TGCAGTGCCGGCAAAAGTATTGAGCAGTTCTTC; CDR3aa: CSAGKSIEQFF
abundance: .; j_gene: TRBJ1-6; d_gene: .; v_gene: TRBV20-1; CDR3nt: TGCAGTGCTAGAGAATCGGACGGGGGTCTTAATTCACCCCTCCACTTT; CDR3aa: CSARESDGGLNSPLHF
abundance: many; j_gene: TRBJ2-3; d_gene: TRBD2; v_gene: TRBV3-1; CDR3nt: TGTGCCAGCAGCCAAGTGGGACTAGGAGGAGATACGCAGTATTTT; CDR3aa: CASSQVGLGGDTQYF
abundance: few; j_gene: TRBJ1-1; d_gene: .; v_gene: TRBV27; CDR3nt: TGTGCCAGCAGTTTAGTACGAATGAAAAACACTGAAGCTTTCTTT; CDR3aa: CASSLVRMKNTEAFF
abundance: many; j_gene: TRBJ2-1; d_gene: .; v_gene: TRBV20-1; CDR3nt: TGCAGTGGGAGGCGGGTAAACTACAATGAGCAGTTCTTC; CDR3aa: CSGRRVNYNEQFF
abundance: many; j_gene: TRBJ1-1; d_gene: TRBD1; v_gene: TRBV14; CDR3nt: TGTGCCAGCAGCCAAGTCCGGGGGCAGGGGGCTTTGGCTGAAGCTTTCTTT; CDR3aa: CASSQVRGQGALAEAFF
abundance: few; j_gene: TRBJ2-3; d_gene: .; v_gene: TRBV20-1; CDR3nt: TGCAGTGCTAGTCCCTATATCCCAAGCACAGATACGCAGTATTTT; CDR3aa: CSASPYIPSTDTQYF
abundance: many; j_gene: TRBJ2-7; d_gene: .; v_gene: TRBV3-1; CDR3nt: TGTGCCAGCAGCCACTCCGCTGGTTCCTACGAGCAGTACTTC; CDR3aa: CASSHSAGSYEQYF
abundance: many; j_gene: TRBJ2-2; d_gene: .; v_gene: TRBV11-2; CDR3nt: TGTGCCAGCAGCACGAGACAGGTCACCGGGGAGCTGTTTTTT; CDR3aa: CASSTRQVTGELFF
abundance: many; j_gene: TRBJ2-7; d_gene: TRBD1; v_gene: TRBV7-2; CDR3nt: TGTGCCAGCAGCTTCACCGGGACAGGGGCCTACGAGCAGTACTTC; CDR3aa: CASSFTGTGAYEQYF
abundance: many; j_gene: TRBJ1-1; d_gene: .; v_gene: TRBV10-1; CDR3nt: TGCGCCAGCAGTCAACCGGGATCGAACACTGAAGCTTTCTTT; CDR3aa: CASSQPGSNTEAFF
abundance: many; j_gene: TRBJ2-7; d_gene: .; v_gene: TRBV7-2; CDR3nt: TGTGCCAGCAGCTCAGCTAGCGTTGAGCAGTACTTC; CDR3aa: CASSSASVEQYF
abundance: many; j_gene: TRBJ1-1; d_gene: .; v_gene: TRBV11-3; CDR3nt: TGTGCCAGCAGCCCGAGGGACGGGACTGAAGCTTTCTTT; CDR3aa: CASSPRDGTEAFF
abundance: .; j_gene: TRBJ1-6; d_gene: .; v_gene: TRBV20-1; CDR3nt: TGCAGTGCTAGAGATCTTCGGGATAATTCACCCCTCCACTTT; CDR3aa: CSARDLRDNSPLHF
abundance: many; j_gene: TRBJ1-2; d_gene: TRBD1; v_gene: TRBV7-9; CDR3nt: TGTGCCAGCAGCTTAGCCTACCGGGACAGGGACGATGGCTACACCTTC; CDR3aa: CASSLAYRDRDDGYTF
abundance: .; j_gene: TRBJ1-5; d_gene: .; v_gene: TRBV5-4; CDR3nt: TGTGCCAGCAGCTTGGAAGGGGAACAGCCCCAGAATTTT; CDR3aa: CASSLEGEQPQNF
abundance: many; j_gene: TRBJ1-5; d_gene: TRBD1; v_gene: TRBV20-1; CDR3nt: TGCAGTGCTGTCGCCGGGACAGGGATTTTGCAGCCCCAGCATTTT; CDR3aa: CSAVAGTGILQPQHF
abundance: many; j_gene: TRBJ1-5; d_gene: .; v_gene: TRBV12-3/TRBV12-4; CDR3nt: TGTGCCAGCAGTTTCGCGGGAAATCAGCCCCAGCATTTT; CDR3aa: CASSFAGNQPQHF
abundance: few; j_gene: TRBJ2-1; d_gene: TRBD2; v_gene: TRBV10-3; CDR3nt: TGTGCCATCAGTGAGGAACTAGCGGGGGGGTTCAGCTCCTACAATGAGCAGTTCTTC; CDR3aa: CAISEELAGGFSSYNEQFF
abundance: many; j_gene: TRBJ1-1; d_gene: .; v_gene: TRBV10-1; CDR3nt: TGCGCCAGCAGTGGTACCGGGACATCGAACACTGAAGCTTTCTTT; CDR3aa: CASSGTGTSNTEAFF
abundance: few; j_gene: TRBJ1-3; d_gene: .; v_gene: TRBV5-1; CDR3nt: TGCGCCAGCAGCTTGGCTCCGGGGAGAGGAGACACCATATATTTT; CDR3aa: CASSLAPGRGDTIYF
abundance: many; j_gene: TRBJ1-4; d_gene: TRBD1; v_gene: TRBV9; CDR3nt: TGTGCCAGCAGCGAGGGTATTACAGGGGCCGGAGGTGAAAAACTGTTTTTT; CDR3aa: CASSEGITGAGGEKLFF
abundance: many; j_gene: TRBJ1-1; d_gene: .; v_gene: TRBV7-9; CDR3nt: TGTGCCAGCAGCCAGATTACTGGGGGTGAAGCTTTCTTT; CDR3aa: CASSQITGGEAFF
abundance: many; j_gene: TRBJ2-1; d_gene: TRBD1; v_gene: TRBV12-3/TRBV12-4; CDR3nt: TGTGCCAGCAGTTTATTCAGACAGGGGGCGAATGAGCAGTTCTTC; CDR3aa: CASSLFRQGANEQFF
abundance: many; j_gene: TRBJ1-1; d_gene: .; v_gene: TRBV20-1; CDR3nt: TGCAGTGCAAACCCGCCGACAGGGAACACTGAAGCTTTCTTT; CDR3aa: CSANPPTGNTEAFF
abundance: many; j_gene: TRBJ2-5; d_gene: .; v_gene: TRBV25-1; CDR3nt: TGTGCCAGCAGTGAGTATACAGGGACCGGAGAGACCCAGTACTTC; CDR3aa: CASSEYTGTGETQYF
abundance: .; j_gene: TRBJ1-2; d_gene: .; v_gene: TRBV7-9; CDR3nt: TGTGCCAGCAGCCTCGCCGTGGGCACTAACTATGGCTACACCTTC; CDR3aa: CASSLAVGTNYGYTF
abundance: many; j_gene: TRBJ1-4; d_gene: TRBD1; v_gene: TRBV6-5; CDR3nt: TGTGCCAGCAGTCCAGGGGGACTGGATGAAAAACTGTTTTTT; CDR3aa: CASSPGGLDEKLFF
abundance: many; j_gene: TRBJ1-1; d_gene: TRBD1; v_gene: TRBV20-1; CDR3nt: TGCAGCGCTTCGGGACAGAAGAGCTCTGAAGCTTTCTTT; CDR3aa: CSASGQKSSEAFF
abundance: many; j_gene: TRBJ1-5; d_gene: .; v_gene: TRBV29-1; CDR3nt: TGCAGCGTTGGAGAACCTGGTAATCAGCCCCAGCATTTT; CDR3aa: CSVGEPGNQPQHF
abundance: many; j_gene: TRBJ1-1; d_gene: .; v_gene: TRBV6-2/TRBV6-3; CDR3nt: TGTGCCAGCAGTTACTCGACAGGGAACACTGAAGCTTTCTTT; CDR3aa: CASSYSTGNTEAFF
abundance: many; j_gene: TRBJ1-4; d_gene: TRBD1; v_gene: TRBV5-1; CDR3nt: TGCGCCAGCGGTAGACAGGGAGCCCCCAATGAAAAACTGTTTTTT; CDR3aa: CASGRQGAPNEKLFF